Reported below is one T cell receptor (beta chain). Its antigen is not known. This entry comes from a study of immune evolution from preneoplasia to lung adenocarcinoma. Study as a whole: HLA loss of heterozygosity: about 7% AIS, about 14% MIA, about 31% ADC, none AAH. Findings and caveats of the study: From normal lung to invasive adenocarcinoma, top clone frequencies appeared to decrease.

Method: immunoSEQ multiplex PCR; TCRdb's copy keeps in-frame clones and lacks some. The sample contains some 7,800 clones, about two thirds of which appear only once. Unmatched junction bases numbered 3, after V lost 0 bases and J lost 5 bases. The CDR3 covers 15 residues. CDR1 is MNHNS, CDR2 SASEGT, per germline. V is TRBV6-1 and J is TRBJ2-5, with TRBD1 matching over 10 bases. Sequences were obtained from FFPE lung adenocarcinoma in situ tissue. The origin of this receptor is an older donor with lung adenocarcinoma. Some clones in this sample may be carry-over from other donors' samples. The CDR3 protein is CASSEATGGRETQYF. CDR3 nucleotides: TGTGCCAGCAGTGAAGCGACAGGGGGCCGTGAGACCCAGTACTTC.